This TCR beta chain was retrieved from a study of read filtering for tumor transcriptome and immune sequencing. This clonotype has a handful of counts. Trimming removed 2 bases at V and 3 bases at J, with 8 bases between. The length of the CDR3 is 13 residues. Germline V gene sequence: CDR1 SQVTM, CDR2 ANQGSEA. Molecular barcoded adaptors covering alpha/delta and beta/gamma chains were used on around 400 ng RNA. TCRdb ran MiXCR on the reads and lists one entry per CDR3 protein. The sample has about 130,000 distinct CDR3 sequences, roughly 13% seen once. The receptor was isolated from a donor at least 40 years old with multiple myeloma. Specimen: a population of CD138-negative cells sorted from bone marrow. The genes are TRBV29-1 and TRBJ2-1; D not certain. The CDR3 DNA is TGCAGCGTTGAACCTGCCAGCTACAATGAGCAGTTCTTC. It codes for CSVEPASYNEQFF.